The 28 T cell receptor beta chains presented below share a single source sample, sequenced in a study of T-cell reconstitution after alpha-beta-depleted transplantation in children. The library targeted TCRbeta and was prepared with unique molecular identifiers. MiXCR, run by TCRdb on the PCR reads, gives a single entry per CDR3 protein. Of roughly 52,000 distinct CDR3 sequences listed, 5.8% are singletons. Here the sequenced sample was PBMCs, mostly from graft donor cells, taken 60 days after TCRalphabeta/CD19-depleted stem cell transplant. The receptor source for this set is a female patient under 10 years old who had a stem cell transplant for aplastic anemia, so the T cells may come from the graft donor.

Ten or more counts support this clonotype. The chain has TRBV6-5 and TRBJ2-7, with D uncertain. Trimming removed 0 bases from V and 0 bases from J, with 12 bases in between. The CDR3 contains 16 residues. CDR1 and CDR2 from the germline V gene are MNHEY and SVGAGI. The CDR3 sequence is CASSYSALWGSYEQYF. Written as DNA, the CDR3 is TGTGCCAGCAGTTACTCCGCACTTTGGGGCTCCTACGAGCAGTACTTC.

This chain joins TRBV19 and TRBJ2-1, with 9 bases matching TRBD1. The CDR3 spans 16 residues. Germline CDR1 and CDR2: LNHDA and SQIVND (reference sequence). Germline trimming cut 4 bases from V and 0 bases from J; bases unmatched to any gene: 4. The CDR3 DNA reads as TGTGCCAGTAGTAGGGACAGGGAAAGCTCCTACAATGAGCAGTTCTTC. It translates to CASSRDRESSYNEQFF.

This clonotype came up many times. This sequence joins TRBV5-5 and TRBJ1-1; 11 bases line up with TRBD1. V shed 0 bases, J shed 2 bases, and the junction held 3 bases outside the gene matches. The CDR3 is 16 residues long. The V gene's germline CDR1 is SGHKS and CDR2 YYEKEE (reference sequence). CDR3 nucleotides: TGTGCCAGCAGCTTGGCTGGGACAGGGGGAAACACTGAAGCTTTCTTT. This translates into CASSLAGTGGNTEAFF.

This clonotype was recorded at least ten times. This chain joins TRBV7-9 and TRBJ1-1, with D tentatively TRBD1 (6 bases). This CDR3 has 13 amino acids. The ends were cut back, 1 base at V and 5 bases at J, with 8 bases in the middle. Germline CDR1 reads SEHNR; CDR2 reads FQNEAQ (reference sequence). In nucleotides, the CDR3 is TGTGCCAGCAGCTTAGGAGGGGGTACTGAAGCTTTCTTT. This sequence encodes CASSLGGGTEAFF.

This clonotype was seen ten or more times. This rearrangement joins TRBV29-1 to TRBJ2-5; a possible D gene is TRBD2 (6 bases). The germline gives CDR1 SQVTM, CDR2 ANQGSEA. This CDR3 has 11 amino acids. The germline V and J ends were trimmed by 6 bases and 4 bases, with 9 bases remaining between them. The CDR3 reads CSVGGLETQYF. The CDR3 DNA reads TGCAGCGTCGGGGGTTTAGAGACCCAGTACTTC.

This clonotype was counted between two and nine times. The gene calls are TRBV14 and TRBJ2-2; D not certain. CDR1 SGHDN and CDR2 FVKESK come from the germline V gene. CDR3 length: 14 residues. Trimming took off 1 base at V and 3 bases at J, with 6 bases between the two ends. The DNA for the CDR3 is TGTGCCAGCAGCCAAGTCACATACACCGGGGAGCTGTTTTTT. Its translation: CASSQVTYTGELFF.

This clonotype appeared many times. The chain is built from TRBV18 and TRBJ2-7; TRBD1 matches 8 bases. The V gene's germline CDR1 is KGHSH and CDR2 LQKENI. The length of the CDR3 is 16 residues. V trimming: 2 bases; J trimming: 3 bases; junction bases outside the gene matches: 9. The CDR3 sequence: CASSPSRGTGLYEQYF. The CDR3 DNA is TGTGCCAGCTCACCATCCCGTGGGACAGGCCTCTACGAGCAGTACTTC. The whole variable domain, remainder taken from reference TRBV18 and TRBJ2-7, is NAGVMQNPRHLVRRRGQEARLRCSPMKGHSHVYWYRQLPEEGLKFMVYLQKENIIDESGMPKERFSAEFPKEGPSILRIQQVVRGDSAAYFCASSPSRGTGLYEQYFGPGTRLTVT.

At least ten counts were recorded for this clonotype. The chain combines TRBV9 with TRBJ2-1; TRBD2 aligns across 7 bases. There are 18 residues in the CDR3. V lost 0 bases and J lost 4; bases outside the gene matches: 13. Germline values: CDR1 SGDLS, CDR2 YYNGEE. DNA for the CDR3: TGTGCCAGCAGCGTAGGCGGACCACTAGCGAGAATTTACAATGAGCAGTTCTTC. Translation gives CASSVGGPLARIYNEQFF.

This clonotype was detected ten times or more. The V call is TRBV5-6, the J call TRBJ2-7; D possibly corresponds to TRBD1 (6 bases). The V end lost 0 bases, the J end lost 10 bases, and 8 bases lay between the germline ends. This CDR3 has 11 amino acids. Germline CDR1 and CDR2: SGHDT and YYEEEE. This chain's CDR3 is CASSLGTDQYF. CDR3 DNA sequence: TGTGCCAGCAGCTTGGGGACAGACCAGTACTTC.

This clonotype was found a few times. The V call is TRBV6-5, the J call TRBJ2-7; 7 nucleotides line up with TRBD1. This CDR3 is 18 amino acids long. V was pared by 2 bases and J by 0 bases, with 13 bases of the junction left unmatched. The germline V gene has CDR1 MNHEY and CDR2 SVGAGI. CDR3 loop: CASSYTTSRDSRSYEQYF. In DNA, the CDR3 is TGTGCCAGCAGTTACACGACGAGCCGGGACAGTCGCTCCTACGAGCAGTACTTC.

This clonotype has a count of ten or more. The chain couples TRBV20-1 to TRBJ2-1; D is unresolved. CDR1 is DFQATT and CDR2 is SNEGSKA in the germline V gene (reference sequence). The CDR3 consists of 15 residues. Trimming pared 0 bases from V and 0 bases from J, leaving 9 bases between. In DNA, the CDR3 is TGCAGTGCTAGAGAGGAACGAACCTCCTACAATGAGCAGTTCTTC. Protein: CSAREERTSYNEQFF.

This clonotype was counted ten times or more. V and J are TRBV11-2 and TRBJ2-7; 12 nucleotides agree with TRBD2. This CDR3 spans 18 amino acids. CDR1 and CDR2 from the germline V gene are SGHAT and FQNNGV. V gave up 2 bases and J gave up 2 bases; unmatched junction bases: 10. In nucleotides, the CDR3 is TGTGCCAGCAGCTTAAAAGGGGCGTCTAGCGGGAGGGCCTACGAGCAGTACTTC. As protein: CASSLKGASSGRAYEQYF.

Details on this clonotype: The junction and the germline gene differ at one end; a read error may be behind it. V is TRBV5-1 and J is TRBJ2-5; no firm D call. The CDR3 is 13 amino acids. The germline V gene has CDR1 SGHRS and CDR2 YFSETQ. This CDR3 is CASSLGPQEIQYF. The CDR3 nucleotides read TGCGCCAGCAGCTTGGGTCCCCAAGAGATCCAGTACTTC.

This clonotype showed up many times. The chain carries TRBV2 and TRBJ2-5; D is ambiguous. CDR3 length: 13 residues. CDR1 SNHLY and CDR2 FYNNEI come from the germline V gene. V lost 8 bases and J lost 2, with 12 bases in between. The CDR3: CASGQPRQETQYF. DNA of the CDR3: TGTGCCAGCGGCCAACCACGACAAGAGACCCAGTACTTC.

This clonotype was counted between two and nine times. The chain employs TRBV5-1 and TRBJ2-3, with 7 bases matching TRBD1. Germline CDR1 is SGHRS and CDR2 is YFSETQ. The CDR3 covers 16 residues. The junction had 10 bases not matched to a gene; V was cut back by 2 bases and J by 4 bases. The CDR3 reads CASSLTTGSSADTQYF. In DNA, the CDR3 is TGCGCCAGCAGCTTAACGACAGGGAGTTCGGCAGATACGCAGTATTTT.

The table lists this clonotype with a few counts. The V call is TRBV7-3, the J call TRBJ1-6; D is undetermined. Trimming pared 5 bases from V and 0 bases from J, leaving 8 bases between. The germline V gene encodes CDR1 SGHTA and CDR2 FQGTGA. The CDR3 is 15 amino acids. Written as DNA, the CDR3 is TGTGCCAGCAGCCCCAGGAGCTCCTATAATTCACCCCTCCACTTT. It is translated as CASSPRSSYNSPLHF.

CDR3: CASSFPSGSGTDTQYF. The CDR3, as DNA: TGTGCCAGCAGCTTTCCGAGCGGGAGTGGTACAGATACGCAGTATTTT. This chain uses TRBV11-2 with TRBJ2-3; 8 bases map to TRBD2. This CDR3 is built from 16 residues. The V segment lost 3 bases and the J segment 3 bases; nucleotides outside the gene matches: 8. Germline CDR1 reads SGHAT; CDR2 reads FQNNGV.

This clonotype was seen repeatedly, ten times or more. The V and J genes are TRBV28 and TRBJ2-6, with D unclear. The CDR3 totals 14 residues. V was pared by 3 bases and J by 4 bases, with 7 bases between. The germline V gene encodes CDR1 MDHEN and CDR2 SYDVKM. This chain's CDR3 is CASSFPAGANVLTF. Written as DNA, the CDR3 is TGTGCCAGCAGTTTCCCTGCCGGGGCCAACGTCCTGACTTTC.

This clonotype was recorded many times. The chain carries TRBV7-8 and TRBJ1-5, with D unclear. The V gene's germline CDR1 is SGHVS and CDR2 FQNEAQ. The CDR3 is made up of 15 amino acids. V was cut by 3 bases and J by 1 base, with 10 bases left in between. The CDR3 loop reads CASSFYAESNQPQHF. CDR3 nucleotides: TGTGCCAGCAGCTTTTACGCAGAGAGCAATCAGCCCCAGCATTTT.

This clonotype has more than one count but fewer than ten. This chain joins TRBV5-1 and TRBJ1-2, with D hard to call. CDR1 SGHRS and CDR2 YFSETQ come from the germline V gene. CDR3 length: 13 residues. V was shortened by 1 base and J by 4 bases, with 8 bases between the two germline ends. The CDR3 reads CASSLSSGYGYTF. CDR3 in DNA: TGCGCCAGCAGCTTGTCGTCGGGCTATGGCTACACCTTC.

At least ten counts were recorded for this clonotype. The rearrangement joins TRBV20-1 to TRBJ2-5, with 15 bases identical to TRBD2. This CDR3 region has 15 residues. Germline values: CDR1 DFQATT, CDR2 SNEGSKA (reference sequence). The V and J ends lost 5 bases and 5 bases, in that order; junction bases with no gene match: 6. The CDR3 region has the DNA TGCAGTGCTGGCCGGGGACTAGCGGGAGGTGAGACCCAGTACTTC. It codes for CSAGRGLAGGETQYF.

This clonotype was recorded at least ten times. The chain has TRBV5-1 and TRBJ2-3; D gene uncertain. Trimming stripped 0 bases from V and 2 bases from J, with 7 bases between. The CDR3 spans 14 residues. Germline V gene data show CDR1 as SGHRS and CDR2 as YFSETQ. CDR3 sequence (DNA): TGCGCCAGCAGCTTGGAGCACAACACAGATACGCAGTATTTT. Its protein product is CASSLEHNTDTQYF.

This clonotype was detected many times. The J gene is TRBJ1-2, the V gene TRBV6-5; D perhaps matches TRBD1 (5 bases). The CDR3 has 15 amino acids. Trimming stripped 6 bases from V and 1 base from J, with 15 bases between. Germline loops: CDR1 MNHEY, CDR2 SVGAGI. CDR3 loop: CASRVRGRGNYGYTF. In DNA, the CDR3 is TGTGCCAGCAGGGTTCGCGGGAGGGGTAACTATGGCTACACCTTC.

V is TRBV19 and J is TRBJ1-1; the D gene is possibly TRBD1 (5 bases). The germline V and J ends were trimmed by 7 bases and 0 bases, with 15 bases remaining between them. The CDR3 is 15 residues long. The germline CDR1 and CDR2 sequences are LNHDA and SQIVND (reference sequence). In DNA form, the CDR3 reads TGTGCCAGTAAGAGACAGCCATATATGAACACTGAAGCTTTCTTT. Residues: CASKRQPYMNTEAFF.

This clonotype was counted ten times or more. The V and J genes are TRBV24-1 and TRBJ2-5; tentatively, D is TRBD1 (6 bases). Germline CDR1 KGHDR, CDR2 SFDVKD. The V end was cut by 4 bases, the J end by 5 bases, with 19 bases between. The CDR3 covers 16 residues. CDR3 nucleotides: TGTGCCACCAGTGACCTCGACAGGAACCGGCGGGAGACCCAGTACTTC. Translating it yields CATSDLDRNRRETQYF.

This clonotype was counted many times. The chain uses TRBV10-3 and TRBJ1-6; D is perhaps TRBD1 (5 bases). The CDR3 runs to 14 residues. Trimming removed 6 bases from V and 7 bases from J, with 13 bases in between. Germline CDR1 reads ENHRY; CDR2 reads SYGVKD. The CDR3 nucleotides are TGTGCCATCAGCCTGGAGGGGCGGAATTCACCCCTCCACTTT. It specifies CAISLEGRNSPLHF.

This clonotype was observed many times. The chain recombines TRBV10-3 with TRBJ2-5, with D perhaps given as TRBD1 or TRBD2 (7 bases each). This CDR3 region has 13 residues. Trimming left V 2 bases short and J 7 bases short, with 11 bases between. Germline CDR1 ENHRY, CDR2 SYGVKD. The CDR3 reads CAISEDREGTQYF. CDR3 sequence (DNA): TGTGCCATCAGTGAGGACAGGGAGGGGACCCAGTACTTC.

Ten or more counts support this clonotype. The chain is built from TRBV27 and TRBJ2-5; possible D gene TRBD2, 6 bases. The CDR3 has 15 amino acids. With 6 bases removed from V and 3 bases from J, the gap between germline ends came to 17 bases. Germline assignment: CDR1 MNHEY and CDR2 SMNVEV (reference sequence). CDR3 coding DNA: TGTGCCAGCAGCCTCCTGGGTGAGCGGGAAGAGACCCAGTACTTC. As protein: CASSLLGEREETQYF.